This section outlines one TCR beta chain sequence together with its context. Its antigen is undetermined. Vbeta (60) and Jbeta (13) primers were used in the PCR. Repertoires were generated with immunoSEQ multiplex PCR, while TCRdb's copy carries only in-frame clones and drops some. This repertoire shows approximately 160,000 clones, around 68% found once; its top ten account for 1.1% to 1.5%. This entry belongs to a study of cytomegalovirus exposure and HLA in healthy donors. General study points: High sensitivity and specificity were reportedly achieved when the classifier diagnosed cytomegalovirus status. A later analysis associated some 16,000 TCR beta sequences with HLA alleles at a 0.05 false discovery rate. 87-base-pair reads could not separate some V segments, including TRBV6-2 and TRBV6-3. It was 164 TCR beta chains that were listed as cytomegalovirus-associated.

There are 15 residues in the CDR3. In germline, CDR1 is SGHTA, CDR2 FQGTGA. V gave up 2 bases and J gave up 4 bases, with 14 bases separating them. The sequence came from a man over 45 in good health and CMV-seronegative. The genes are TRBV7-3 and TRBJ2-5; maybe TRBD1 (7 bases). Sequenced input: PBMCs. Here the CDR3 reads CASSLGTAGGETQYF. CDR3 coding DNA: TGTGCCAGCAGCTTAGGGACAGCGGGTGGAGAGACCCAGTACTTC.